These T cell receptor beta chains were read from a single sample in a study of control samples from healthy donors and cancer patients. Produced via immunoSEQ multiplex PCR; TCRdb's table is partial and in-frame only. Of some 99,000 clones in the sample, approximately 90% were seen once. Material: blood. The receptors were gathered from a woman in her 50s in good health. Each CDR3 is given with its conserved first and last residue. D genes are given only for firm matches. For some rows the clone size is stated as once, few or many, or as a class when expanded; others skip it.

V gene: TRBV7-2; J gene: TRBJ1-2; D gene: TRBD1; clone size: -; CDR3 protein: CASTVDRANYGYTF; CDR3 DNA: TGTGCCAGCACGGTTGACAGGGCTAACTATGGCTACACCTTC
V gene: TRBV5-6; J gene: TRBJ2-7; D gene: -; clone size: -; CDR3 protein: CASGPFSGQANYEQYF; CDR3 DNA: TGTGCCAGCGGCCCCTTCAGCGGGCAGGCGAATTACGAGCAGTACTTC
V gene: TRBV7-2; J gene: TRBJ2-4; D gene: TRBD2; clone size: few; CDR3 protein: CASRGLAGVRGKNIQYF; CDR3 DNA: TGTGCCAGCAGAGGGCTAGCGGGAGTACGGGGCAAAAACATTCAGTACTTC
V gene: TRBV5-4; J gene: TRBJ1-2; D gene: -; clone size: -; CDR3 protein: CASTHLGQIYGYTF; CDR3 DNA: TGTGCCAGCACCCACTTAGGGCAGATCTATGGCTACACCTTC
V gene: TRBV7-9; J gene: TRBJ2-6; D gene: -; clone size: -; CDR3 protein: CASSTRDLPSGANVLTF; CDR3 DNA: TGTGCCAGCAGCACTAGGGATCTCCCATCTGGGGCCAACGTCCTGACTTTC
V gene: TRBV6-5; J gene: TRBJ1-6; D gene: TRBD1; clone size: -; CDR3 protein: CASSYTDRVGYSPLHF; CDR3 DNA: TGTGCCAGCAGTTACACGGACAGGGTCGGGTATTCACCCCTCCACTTT
V gene: TRBV7-8; J gene: TRBJ1-2; D gene: TRBD1; clone size: -; CDR3 protein: CASSAPRGRNYGYTF; CDR3 DNA: TGTGCCAGCAGCGCCCCCAGGGGGCGAAATTATGGCTACACCTTC
V gene: TRBV7-2; J gene: TRBJ2-5; D gene: TRBD1; clone size: once; CDR3 protein: CASSSTGSQETQYF; CDR3 DNA: TGTGCCAGCAGCTCGACAGGGTCCCAAGAGACCCAGTACTTC
V gene: TRBV5-4; J gene: TRBJ1-1; D gene: TRBD1; clone size: -; CDR3 protein: CASSLAGGYTEAFF; CDR3 DNA: TGTGCCAGCAGCTTGGCAGGGGGCTACACTGAAGCTTTCTTT
V gene: TRBV7-9; J gene: TRBJ2-1; D gene: -; clone size: -; CDR3 protein: CASSPANEQFF; CDR3 DNA: TGTGCCAGCAGCCCGGCTAATGAGCAGTTCTTC
V gene: TRBV11-1; J gene: TRBJ2-1; D gene: TRBD1; clone size: -; CDR3 protein: CASKRSDRLNEQFF; CDR3 DNA: TGTGCCAGCAAACGGTCGGACAGGCTCAATGAGCAGTTCTTC
V gene: TRBV6-4; J gene: TRBJ1-1; D gene: TRBD1; clone size: -; CDR3 protein: CASSPAGQGITEAFF; CDR3 DNA: TGTGCCAGCAGTCCGGCAGGACAGGGAATAACTGAAGCTTTCTTT
V gene: TRBV7-2; J gene: TRBJ2-4; D gene: -; clone size: -; CDR3 protein: CASSLWQAKNIQYF; CDR3 DNA: TGTGCCAGCAGCTTATGGCAGGCCAAAAACATTCAGTACTTC
V gene: TRBV7-8; J gene: TRBJ2-7; D gene: -; clone size: -; CDR3 protein: CASSAGGYEQYF; CDR3 DNA: TGTGCCAGCAGCGCCGGGGGCTACGAGCAGTACTTC
V gene: TRBV11-3; J gene: TRBJ2-5; D gene: TRBD1; clone size: -; CDR3 protein: CASSLAGTGRQETQYF; CDR3 DNA: TGTGCCAGCAGCTTAGCCGGGACAGGGCGGCAGGAGACCCAGTACTTC
V gene: TRBV18; J gene: TRBJ1-1; D gene: -; clone size: -; CDR3 protein: CASSQQGLNTEAFF; CDR3 DNA: TGTGCCAGCTCGCAACAGGGCTTGAACACTGAAGCTTTCTTT
V gene: TRBV7-8; J gene: TRBJ2-7; D gene: -; clone size: -; CDR3 protein: CASSLRRVTASSYEQYF; CDR3 DNA: TGTGCCAGCAGCTTAAGGCGCGTGACTGCTAGCTCCTACGAGCAGTACTTC
V gene: TRBV7-8; J gene: TRBJ2-5; D gene: TRBD2; clone size: -; CDR3 protein: CASSLAGLAGGIETQYF; CDR3 DNA: TGTGCCAGCAGCTTAGCGGGACTAGCGGGAGGAATAGAGACCCAGTACTTC
V gene: TRBV18; J gene: TRBJ2-1; D gene: -; clone size: -; CDR3 protein: CASSPPVARNEQFF; CDR3 DNA: TGTGCCAGCTCACCACCAGTAGCCAGGAATGAGCAGTTCTTC
V gene: TRBV12-3/TRBV12-4; J gene: TRBJ2-1; D gene: TRBD1; clone size: -; CDR3 protein: CASTIEGQDRKFF; CDR3 DNA: TGTGCCAGCACCATTGAAGGACAGGACCGAAAGTTCTTC
V gene: TRBV24-1; J gene: TRBJ1-2; D gene: -; clone size: -; CDR3 protein: CATSDYSRVDGYTF; CDR3 DNA: TGTGCCACCAGTGATTACTCTAGGGTCGACGGCTACACCTTC
V gene: TRBV27; J gene: TRBJ2-5; D gene: -; clone size: -; CDR3 protein: CASSLSVWGREETQYF; CDR3 DNA: TGTGCCAGCAGTTTATCGGTGTGGGGTAGGGAAGAGACCCAGTACTTC
V gene: TRBV3-1/TRBV3-2; J gene: TRBJ2-1; D gene: TRBD2; clone size: -; CDR3 protein: CASSQVTSGGNEQFF; CDR3 DNA: TGTGCCAGCAGCCAAGTTACTAGCGGGGGTAATGAGCAGTTCTTC
V gene: TRBV5-1; J gene: TRBJ1-4; D gene: TRBD1; clone size: -; CDR3 protein: CASRGQVNEKLFF; CDR3 DNA: TGCGCCAGCAGAGGACAGGTTAATGAAAAACTGTTTTTT
V gene: TRBV15; J gene: TRBJ1-4; D gene: -; clone size: -; CDR3 protein: CATSRGKKSGLTNEKLFF; CDR3 DNA: TGTGCCACCAGCAGAGGGAAAAAATCGGGACTCACTAATGAAAAACTGTTTTTT
V gene: TRBV27; J gene: TRBJ2-5; D gene: TRBD2; clone size: -; CDR3 protein: CASSFRMSGNPEETQYF; CDR3 DNA: TGTGCCAGCAGTTTTCGGATGAGCGGGAACCCAGAAGAGACCCAGTACTTC
V gene: TRBV7-8; J gene: TRBJ2-4; D gene: -; clone size: -; CDR3 protein: CASSLSWNGVAKNIQYF; CDR3 DNA: TGTGCCAGCAGCTTAAGCTGGAACGGGGTAGCCAAAAACATTCAGTACTTC
V gene: TRBV12-5; J gene: TRBJ2-3; D gene: -; clone size: -; CDR3 protein: CASGSRTASSTDTQYF; CDR3 DNA: TGTGCTAGTGGTTCGCGGACGGCTAGTAGCACAGATACGCAGTATTTT
V gene: TRBV12-2; J gene: TRBJ2-3; D gene: -; clone size: -; CDR3 protein: CASGELQDTSTDTQYF; CDR3 DNA: TGTGCAAGCGGCGAATTACAGGACACGAGCACAGATACGCAGTATTTT
V gene: TRBV27; J gene: TRBJ1-1; D gene: -; clone size: few; CDR3 protein: CASKIGGADINEAFF; CDR3 DNA: TGTGCCAGTAAAATCGGTGGTGCGGATATCAATGAAGCTTTCTTT
V gene: TRBV2; J gene: TRBJ1-3; D gene: -; clone size: -; CDR3 protein: CASSAVLGNTIYF; CDR3 DNA: TGTGCCAGCAGTGCGGTACTCGGAAACACCATATATTTT
V gene: TRBV20-1; J gene: TRBJ1-2; D gene: -; clone size: -; CDR3 protein: CSAPRGAF; CDR3 DNA: TGCAGTGCTCCCAGAGGGGCCTTC
V gene: TRBV6-6; J gene: TRBJ1-4; D gene: TRBD1; clone size: once; CDR3 protein: CASSYSGTGGEKLFF; CDR3 DNA: TGTGCCAGCAGTTACTCGGGGACAGGGGGTGAAAAACTGTTTTTT
V gene: TRBV9; J gene: TRBJ2-4; D gene: -; clone size: -; CDR3 protein: CASSPAMLLKAKNIQYF; CDR3 DNA: TGTGCCAGCAGCCCTGCGATGCTTTTAAAGGCCAAAAACATTCAGTACTTC
V gene: TRBV5-1; J gene: TRBJ1-1; D gene: TRBD1; clone size: -; CDR3 protein: CASSSTGFTEAFF; CDR3 DNA: TGCGCCAGCAGCTCGACAGGGTTCACTGAAGCTTTCTTT
V gene: TRBV18; J gene: TRBJ2-1; D gene: -; clone size: -; CDR3 protein: CASSLGQISSYNEQFF; CDR3 DNA: TGTGCCAGCTCACTCGGACAAATCAGCTCCTACAATGAGCAGTTCTTC
V gene: TRBV19; J gene: TRBJ2-5; D gene: TRBD2; clone size: -; CDR3 protein: CASKTSAFQETQYF; CDR3 DNA: TGTGCCAGTAAGACTAGCGCCTTCCAAGAGACCCAGTACTTC
V gene: TRBV19; J gene: TRBJ1-1; D gene: -; clone size: -; CDR3 protein: CASSPTANTEAFF; CDR3 DNA: TGTGCCAGTAGCCCGACAGCTAACACTGAAGCTTTCTTT
V gene: TRBV7-6; J gene: TRBJ2-5; D gene: -; clone size: -; CDR3 protein: CASSSILRGRAQETQYF; CDR3 DNA: TGTGCCAGCAGCTCGATCTTAAGGGGGAGGGCGCAAGAGACCCAGTACTTC
V gene: TRBV7-3; J gene: TRBJ2-2; D gene: -; clone size: -; CDR3 protein: CASSFSGNTGELFF; CDR3 DNA: TGTGCCAGCAGCTTCTCAGGGAACACCGGGGAGCTGTTTTTT
V gene: TRBV11-2; J gene: TRBJ1-4; D gene: -; clone size: -; CDR3 protein: CASTNGLNEKLFF; CDR3 DNA: TGTGCCAGCACCAACGGGCTGAATGAAAAACTGTTTTTT
V gene: TRBV30; J gene: TRBJ1-2; D gene: -; clone size: -; CDR3 protein: CAWSVVSGVYGYTF; CDR3 DNA: TGTGCCTGGAGTGTAGTTTCGGGGGTCTATGGCTACACCTTC
V gene: TRBV7-2; J gene: TRBJ2-2; D gene: -; clone size: -; CDR3 protein: CASSFASGTFTGELFF; CDR3 DNA: TGTGCCAGCAGCTTCGCCAGTGGAACCTTCACCGGGGAGCTGTTTTTT
V gene: TRBV5-4; J gene: TRBJ2-1; D gene: TRBD1; clone size: -; CDR3 protein: CASSTDREVWNEQFF; CDR3 DNA: TGTGCCAGCAGCACAGACAGGGAAGTATGGAATGAGCAGTTCTTC
V gene: TRBV24-1; J gene: TRBJ2-1; D gene: -; clone size: -; CDR3 protein: CATSDRSGLFKYNEQFF; CDR3 DNA: TGTGCCACCAGTGACCGCTCCGGACTATTTAAGTACAATGAGCAGTTCTTC
V gene: TRBV28; J gene: TRBJ1-6; D gene: TRBD1; clone size: -; CDR3 protein: CASDEDREEDSPLHF; CDR3 DNA: TGTGCCAGCGACGAGGACAGGGAGGAAGATTCACCCCTCCACTTT
V gene: TRBV6-4; J gene: TRBJ2-3; D gene: TRBD2; clone size: -; CDR3 protein: CASSIEAGGPNTQYF; CDR3 DNA: TGTGCCAGCAGTATAGAAGCGGGAGGGCCGAATACGCAGTATTTT
V gene: TRBV29-1; J gene: TRBJ1-1; D gene: TRBD1; clone size: -; CDR3 protein: CSVLRDRRNTEAFF; CDR3 DNA: TGCAGCGTATTAAGGGACAGGCGGAACACTGAAGCTTTCTTT
V gene: TRBV19; J gene: TRBJ1-1; D gene: -; clone size: -; CDR3 protein: CASSIGGRRITEAFF; CDR3 DNA: TGTGCCAGTAGTATTGGGGGCAGAAGAATCACTGAAGCTTTCTTT
V gene: TRBV7-2; J gene: TRBJ1-1; D gene: -; clone size: -; CDR3 protein: CASSWALGGTEAFF; CDR3 DNA: TGTGCCAGCAGCTGGGCCCTTGGGGGCACTGAAGCTTTCTTT
V gene: TRBV29-1; J gene: TRBJ1-2; D gene: TRBD1; clone size: -; CDR3 protein: CSVPGQANYGYTF; CDR3 DNA: TGCAGCGTTCCTGGACAGGCTAACTATGGCTACACCTTC
V gene: TRBV27; J gene: TRBJ2-1; D gene: TRBD2; clone size: -; CDR3 protein: CASSAGLVYNEQFF; CDR3 DNA: TGTGCCAGCAGTGCCGGACTAGTGTACAATGAGCAGTTCTTC
V gene: TRBV19; J gene: TRBJ2-1; D gene: TRBD1; clone size: -; CDR3 protein: CASSPGQLSGEQFF; CDR3 DNA: TGTGCCAGTAGTCCGGGACAGTTGAGCGGTGAGCAGTTCTTC
V gene: TRBV7-9; J gene: TRBJ1-2; D gene: TRBD1; clone size: -; CDR3 protein: CASSLTGNGYTF; CDR3 DNA: TGTGCCAGCAGCTTGACAGGGAATGGCTACACCTTC
V gene: TRBV6-2/TRBV6-3; J gene: TRBJ2-2; D gene: -; clone size: -; CDR3 protein: CASSYGERTGELFF; CDR3 DNA: TGTGCCAGCAGTTACGGGGAACGAACCGGGGAGCTGTTTTTT